These T cell receptor beta chains were read from a single sample in a study of T-cell memory formation after mild COVID-19. TCRdb used MiXCR to reprocess the 5' RACE reads, holding one entry per CDR3 protein. The sample yields under 600,000 distinct CDR3 sequences, about 20% seen once. Sequencing was carried out using PBMCs or a T cell subset sorted from them (not recorded which). The receptors shown here come from an adult woman who had mild COVID-19 (a few samples of this study predate the infection). Cell type and time point are not known. Both conserved end residues are part of each CDR3. The order of the fields is CDR3 protein, V gene, J gene.

CDR3: CASSQGDLAHEQYF
V: TRBV9
J: TRBJ2-7

CDR3: CASRGTGTGNSPLHF
V: TRBV12-3/TRBV12-4
J: TRBJ1-6

CDR3: CASSEYTGSGNTIYF
V: TRBV25-1
J: TRBJ1-3

CDR3: CSVEGGTEAFF
V: TRBV29-1
J: TRBJ1-1

CDR3: CASSLVRGDEQFF
V: TRBV5-1
J: TRBJ2-1

CDR3: CASSRPAGGAYNEQFF
V: TRBV27
J: TRBJ2-1

CDR3: CSEGQNYGYTF
V: TRBV20-1
J: TRBJ1-2

CDR3: CASSPKSSYNSPLHF
V: TRBV18
J: TRBJ1-6

CDR3: CASSPSESGGEQYF
V: TRBV12-3/TRBV12-4
J: TRBJ2-7

CDR3: CASSLQGLAVSNEQFF
V: TRBV7-2
J: TRBJ2-1

CDR3: CASSYRTQTQYF
V: TRBV6-2/TRBV6-3
J: TRBJ2-5

CDR3: CASSPAGGTAYEQYF
V: TRBV18
J: TRBJ2-7

CDR3: CASSLRDSGNTEAFF
V: TRBV3-1
J: TRBJ1-1

CDR3: CASRFGGYTEAFF
V: TRBV5-1
J: TRBJ1-1

CDR3: CSARDATRGAGELFF
V: TRBV20-1
J: TRBJ2-2

CDR3: CATAPGQGRGYTF
V: TRBV10-3
J: TRBJ1-2

CDR3: CASSLRPSSYRWYEQYF
V: TRBV7-4
J: TRBJ2-7

CDR3: CAISESRLGGRF
V: TRBV10-3
J: TRBJ2-7

CDR3: CASSLAAVPGNTIYF
V: TRBV12-3/TRBV12-4
J: TRBJ1-3

CDR3: CAWSGGAYEQYF
V: TRBV30
J: TRBJ2-7

CDR3: CATSDSIISNQPQHF
V: TRBV24-1
J: TRBJ1-5

CDR3: CATSDPGSQETQYF
V: TRBV24-1
J: TRBJ2-5

CDR3: CASGSYGGLAGEETQYF
V: TRBV3-1
J: TRBJ2-5

CDR3: CASIIGLAGGEDTQYF
V: TRBV6-6
J: TRBJ2-3

CDR3: CATSDIRTGRPYEQYF
V: TRBV24-1
J: TRBJ2-7

CDR3: CASSLGTGGRDEQFF
V: TRBV5-1
J: TRBJ2-1

CDR3: CASSQGRHWNTEAFF
V: TRBV4-3
J: TRBJ1-1

CDR3: CASSLDRRSSYNSPLHF
V: TRBV10-1
J: TRBJ1-6

CDR3: CSVLAEVSSYNEQFF
V: TRBV29-1
J: TRBJ2-1

CDR3: CSARVSGGRRGYTF
V: TRBV20-1
J: TRBJ1-2

CDR3: CASSHQGGSYGYTF
V: TRBV5-1
J: TRBJ1-2

CDR3: CASSLLGKNTEAFF
V: TRBV5-5
J: TRBJ1-1

CDR3: CASSSGTSGASSYNEQFF
V: TRBV11-3
J: TRBJ2-1

CDR3: CASAVGGPRDTQYF
V: TRBV6-2/TRBV6-3
J: TRBJ2-3

CDR3: CASTLPRGSNDNEQFF
V: TRBV25-1
J: TRBJ2-1

CDR3: CASSLATTNTEAFF
V: TRBV5-1
J: TRBJ1-1

CDR3: CSAWGESGYTF
V: TRBV20-1
J: TRBJ1-2

CDR3: CASSQAGVSQPQHF
V: TRBV4-1
J: TRBJ1-5

CDR3: CATRGSSSYEQYF
V: TRBV12-3/TRBV12-4
J: TRBJ2-7

CDR3: CSALAGTASRGQHF
V: TRBV20-1
J: TRBJ1-5

CDR3: CASSLTLRGQFF
V: TRBV5-5
J: TRBJ2-1